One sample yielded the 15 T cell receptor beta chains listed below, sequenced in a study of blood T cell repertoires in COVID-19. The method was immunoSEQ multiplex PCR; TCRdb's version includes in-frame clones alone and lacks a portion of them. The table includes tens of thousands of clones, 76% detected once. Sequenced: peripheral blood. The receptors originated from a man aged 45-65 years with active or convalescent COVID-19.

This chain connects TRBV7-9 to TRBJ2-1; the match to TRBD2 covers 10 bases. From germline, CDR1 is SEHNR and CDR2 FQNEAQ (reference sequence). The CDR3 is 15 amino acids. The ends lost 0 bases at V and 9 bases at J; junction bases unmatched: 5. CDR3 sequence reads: CASSLALAGVGEQFF. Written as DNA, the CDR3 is TGTGCCAGCAGCTTAGCCCTAGCGGGAGTGGGTGAGCAGTTCTTC.

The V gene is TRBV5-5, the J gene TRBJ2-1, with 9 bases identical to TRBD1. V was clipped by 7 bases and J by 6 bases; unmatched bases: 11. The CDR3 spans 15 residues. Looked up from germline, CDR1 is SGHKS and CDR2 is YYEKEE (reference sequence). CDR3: CASGQTGQGFNEQFF. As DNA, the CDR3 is TGTGCCAGCGGTCAAACGGGACAGGGATTCAATGAGCAGTTCTTC.

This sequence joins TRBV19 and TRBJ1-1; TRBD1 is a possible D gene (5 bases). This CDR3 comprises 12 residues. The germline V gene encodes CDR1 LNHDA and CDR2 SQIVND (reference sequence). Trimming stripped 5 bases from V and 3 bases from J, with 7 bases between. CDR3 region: CASSWGDTEAFF. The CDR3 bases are TGTGCCAGTAGTTGGGGGGACACTGAAGCTTTCTTT.

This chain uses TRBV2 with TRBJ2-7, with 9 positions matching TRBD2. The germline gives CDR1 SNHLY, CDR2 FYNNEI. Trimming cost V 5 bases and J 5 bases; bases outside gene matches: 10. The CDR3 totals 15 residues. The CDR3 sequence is CASSPVVAGVDEQYF. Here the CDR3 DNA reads TGTGCCAGCAGTCCCGTGGTAGCGGGAGTTGACGAGCAGTACTTC.

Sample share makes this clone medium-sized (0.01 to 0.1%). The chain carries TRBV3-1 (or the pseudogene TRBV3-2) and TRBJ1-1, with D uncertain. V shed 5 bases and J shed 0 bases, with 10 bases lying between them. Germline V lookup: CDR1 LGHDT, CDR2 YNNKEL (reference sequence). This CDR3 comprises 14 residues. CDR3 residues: CASSAALLNTEAFF. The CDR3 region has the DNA TGTGCCAGCAGCGCGGCCCTTCTGAACACTGAAGCTTTCTTT.

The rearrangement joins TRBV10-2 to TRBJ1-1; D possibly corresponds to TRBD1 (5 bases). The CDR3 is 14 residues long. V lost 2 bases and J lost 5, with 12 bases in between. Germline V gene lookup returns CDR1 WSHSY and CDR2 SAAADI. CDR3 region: CASSEPGGGTEAFF. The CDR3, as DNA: TGCGCCAGCAGTGAGCCGGGGGGTGGGACTGAAGCTTTCTTT.

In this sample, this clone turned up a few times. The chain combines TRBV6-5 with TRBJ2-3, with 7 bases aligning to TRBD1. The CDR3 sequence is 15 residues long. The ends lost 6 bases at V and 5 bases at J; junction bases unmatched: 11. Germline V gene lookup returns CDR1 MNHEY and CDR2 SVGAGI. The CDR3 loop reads CASRRQGLPQDTQYF. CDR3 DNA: TGTGCCAGCAGGAGACAGGGCCTCCCACAAGATACGCAGTATTTT.

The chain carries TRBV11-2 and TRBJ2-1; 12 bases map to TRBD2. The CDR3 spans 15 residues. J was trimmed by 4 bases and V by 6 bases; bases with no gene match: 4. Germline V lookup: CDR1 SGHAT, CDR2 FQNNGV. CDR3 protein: CASRRTSGRYNEQFF. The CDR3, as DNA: TGTGCCAGCAGACGTACTAGCGGGAGGTACAATGAGCAGTTCTTC.

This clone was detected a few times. CDR3 sequence (DNA): TGTGCCACCAGCAGCCAAGGGCGTCCGGGACACGGATACACTGAAGCTTTCTTT. This gives the protein CATSSQGRPGHGYTEAFF. The J gene is TRBJ1-1, the V gene TRBV15, with a possible D match to TRBD1 (6 bases). CDR3 length: 18 residues. The germline V gene has CDR1 LNHNV and CDR2 YYDKDF (reference sequence). Trimming took off 3 bases at V and 3 bases at J, with 23 bases between the two ends.

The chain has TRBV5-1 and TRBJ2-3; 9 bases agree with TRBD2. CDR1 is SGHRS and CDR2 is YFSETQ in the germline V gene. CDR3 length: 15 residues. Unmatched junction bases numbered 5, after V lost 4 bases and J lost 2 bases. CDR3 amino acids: CASSTLAGNTDTQYF. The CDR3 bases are TGCGCCAGCAGCACTCTAGCGGGGAACACAGATACGCAGTATTTT.

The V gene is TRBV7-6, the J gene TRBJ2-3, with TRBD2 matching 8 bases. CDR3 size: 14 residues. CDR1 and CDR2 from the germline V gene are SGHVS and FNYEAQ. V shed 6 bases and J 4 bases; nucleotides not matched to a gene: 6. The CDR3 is CASRRGGNSDTQYF. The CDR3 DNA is TGTGCCAGCAGACGGGGGGGAAATTCAGATACGCAGTATTTT.

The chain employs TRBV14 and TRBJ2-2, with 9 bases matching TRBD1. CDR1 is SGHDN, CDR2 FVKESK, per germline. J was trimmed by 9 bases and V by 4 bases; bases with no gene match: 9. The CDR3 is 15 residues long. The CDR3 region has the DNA TGTGCCAGCAGCCCCGTCGGGACAGGGCTCCGGGAGCTGTTTTTT. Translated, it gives CASSPVGTGLRELFF.

The CDR3 spells CATSRDETGGGYTF. The CDR3 nucleotides read TGTGCCACCAGCAGAGATGAGACAGGCGGAGGCTACACCTTC. The V call is TRBV15, the J call TRBJ1-2, with D possibly being TRBD1 (6 bases). From germline, CDR1 is LNHNV and CDR2 YYDKDF (reference sequence). This CDR3 contains 14 residues. The ends were cut back, 0 bases at V and 8 bases at J, with 13 bases in the middle.

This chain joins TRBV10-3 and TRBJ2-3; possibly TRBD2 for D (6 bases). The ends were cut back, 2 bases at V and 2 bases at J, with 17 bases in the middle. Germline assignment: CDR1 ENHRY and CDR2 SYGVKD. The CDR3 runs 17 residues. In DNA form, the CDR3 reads TGTGCCATCAGTGAGGCGACGGGACTGGGGAACACAGATACGCAGTATTTT. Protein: CAISEATGLGNTDTQYF.

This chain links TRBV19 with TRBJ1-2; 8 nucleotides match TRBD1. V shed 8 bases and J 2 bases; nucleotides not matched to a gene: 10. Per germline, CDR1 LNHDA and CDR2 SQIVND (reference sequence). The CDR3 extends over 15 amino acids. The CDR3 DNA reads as TGTGCCAGTCGGCAGGGGACAGGCGTAAACTATGGCTACACCTTC. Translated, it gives CASRQGTGVNYGYTF.